This T cell receptor beta chain was sequenced for a study of response to subunit inactivated influenza vaccine (dated by TCRdb to about 2018). In the study overall: Deep quantitative T cell receptor repertoire profiling was used in the study to track responses to a trivalent subunit inactivated influenza vaccine.

In this sample, this clonotype turned up a few times. The clone's antigen remains unknown. Per-nucleotide qualities are absent, and no much larger clonotype sits a single base away. Library preparation used RT-PCR. The instrument was an Illumina HiSeq 2500. Starting from the raw public reads, TCRdb applied fastp trimming at Q25, assembled clones with MiXCR and retained in-frame beta chains. A single entry per CDR3 protein holds the most common genes and DNA from its merged rows. The sample table contains approximately 500,000 distinct CDR3 sequences; only one count was recorded for 14% of them. The ten most abundant clones make up 11% of the sample. CDR1 and CDR2 were assigned from the germline V gene (reference sequence) as MNHNY and SVGAGI. The CDR3 runs 13 residues from the cysteine to the phenylalanine. Of all the DNA, just the CDR3 is kept, 39 bases in frame from base 1. V is shortened by 0 bases, J by 5 bases, and the region joining them spans 8 bases.

Overall study outcomes, separate from this receptor: It was suggested by the authors that each seasonal influenza vaccination may recruit only a limited number of new T cells.

The TCR originated in a man aged 50 or older who received an inactivated influenza vaccine. Donor details come from another sample of the same person, matched by shared clones. This sequence uses TRBV6-6 and TRBJ2-7; confidence is insufficient to name the D gene. Here the sequenced sample was PBMCs from blood, taken about 13 days after vaccination. The CDR3 amino acid sequence is: CASSYSRRDEQYF. The nucleotides are TGTGCCAGCAGTTACTCAAGACGGGACGAGCAGTACTTC.